The rows below give T cell receptor beta chains drawn from one sample of a study of T cell changes during pregnancy in multiple sclerosis. Sequenced by immunoSEQ multiplex PCR; TCRdb stores in-frame clones only, minus some. The data hold tens of thousands of clones, with approximately 94% observed a single time. Sequences were derived from CD8+ T cells from peripheral blood mononuclear cells, sampled after pregnancy. These receptors originate from a female donor with multiple sclerosis, enrolled in a pregnancy study. Both conserved end residues are part of each CDR3. A D gene is named only where the DNA matches it firmly.

V: TRBV6-1
D: .
J: TRBJ2-7
CDR3: CASRETGNEQYF
DNA: TGTGCCAGCAGAGAAACAGGAAACGAGCAGTACTTC

V: TRBV5-1
D: .
J: TRBJ2-7
CDR3: CASSLARFGYEQYF
DNA: TGCGCCAGCAGCTTGGCGCGCTTCGGCTACGAGCAGTACTTC

V: TRBV28
D: .
J: TRBJ2-1
CDR3: CASSSYYEQFF
DNA: TGTGCCAGCAGTTCGTACTATGAGCAGTTCTTC

V: TRBV5-1
D: TRBD1
J: TRBJ2-1
CDR3: CASSLHRQGVYNEQFF
DNA: TGCGCCAGCAGCTTGCATAGACAGGGGGTCTACAATGAGCAGTTCTTC

V: TRBV5-6
D: TRBD2
J: TRBJ2-5
CDR3: CASSVRTSGRHQETQYF
DNA: TGTGCCAGCAGCGTCCGGACTAGCGGGCGCCACCAAGAGACCCAGTACTTC

V: TRBV30
D: .
J: TRBJ1-4
CDR3: CAWSGGSQEKLFF
DNA: TGTGCCTGGAGCGGCGGGTCTCAGGAAAAACTGTTTTTT

V: TRBV6-6
D: .
J: TRBJ2-7
CDR3: CASSYLQGDEQYF
DNA: TGTGCCAGCAGTTACTTACAGGGTGACGAGCAGTACTTC

V: TRBV19
D: TRBD2
J: TRBJ2-7
CDR3: CASTPSAGAYYEQYF
DNA: TGTGCCAGTACCCCATCGGCGGGAGCGTACTACGAGCAGTACTTC

V: TRBV27
D: .
J: TRBJ1-1
CDR3: CASSSKTVNTEAFF
DNA: TGTGCCAGCAGTTCTAAGACAGTAAACACTGAAGCTTTCTTT

V: TRBV7-8
D: .
J: TRBJ2-5
CDR3: CASSLVKMDYQETQYF
DNA: TGTGCCAGCAGCTTAGTGAAGATGGACTACCAAGAGACCCAGTACTTC